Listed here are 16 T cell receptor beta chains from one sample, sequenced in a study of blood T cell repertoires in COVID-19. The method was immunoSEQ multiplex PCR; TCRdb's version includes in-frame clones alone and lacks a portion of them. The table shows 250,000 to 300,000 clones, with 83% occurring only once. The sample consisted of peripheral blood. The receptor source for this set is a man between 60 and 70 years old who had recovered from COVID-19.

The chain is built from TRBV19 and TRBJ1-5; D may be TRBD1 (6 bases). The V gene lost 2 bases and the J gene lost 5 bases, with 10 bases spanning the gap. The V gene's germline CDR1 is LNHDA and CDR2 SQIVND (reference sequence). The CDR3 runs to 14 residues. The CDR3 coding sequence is TGTGCCAGTAGTATAAGGGGGGGGGATCAGCCCCAGCATTTT. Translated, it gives CASSIRGGDQPQHF.

The CDR3 sequence: CASSLSRPGGGTEAFF. CDR3 bases: TGTGCCAGCAGTTTATCCCGGCCAGGGGGCGGCACTGAAGCTTTCTTT. The rearrangement uses TRBV27 and TRBJ1-1; 8 nucleotides line up with TRBD1. This CDR3 comprises 16 residues. Germline V gene sequence: CDR1 MNHEY, CDR2 SMNVEV (reference sequence). With 0 bases clipped from V and 4 bases from J, the junction kept 7 bases outside the gene matches.

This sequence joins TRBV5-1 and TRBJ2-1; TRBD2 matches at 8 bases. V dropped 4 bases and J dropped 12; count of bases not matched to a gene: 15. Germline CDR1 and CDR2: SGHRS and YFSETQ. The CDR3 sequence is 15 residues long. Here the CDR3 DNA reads TGCGCCAGCAGCGAACTAGCGGAGGACCCTTTAGGGCAGTTCTTC. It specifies CASSELAEDPLGQFF.

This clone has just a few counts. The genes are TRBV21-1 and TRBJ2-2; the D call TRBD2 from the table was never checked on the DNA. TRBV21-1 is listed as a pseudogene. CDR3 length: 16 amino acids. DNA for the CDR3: TGTGCCAGCAGCATTATAGCGGACGCGAACACCGGGGAGCTGTTTTTT. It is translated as CASSIIADANTGELFF.

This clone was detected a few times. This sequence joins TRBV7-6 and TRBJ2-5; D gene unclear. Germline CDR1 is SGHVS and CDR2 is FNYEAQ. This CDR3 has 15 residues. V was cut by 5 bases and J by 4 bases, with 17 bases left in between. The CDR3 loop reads CASSPLFAAGETQYF. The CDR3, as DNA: TGTGCCAGCAGCCCCCTTTTCGCAGCAGGAGAGACCCAGTACTTC. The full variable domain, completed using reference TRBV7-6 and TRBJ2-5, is GAGVSQSPRYKVTKRGQDVALRCDPISGHVSLYWYRQALGQGPEFLTYFNYEAQQDKSGLPNDRFSAERPEGSISTLTIQRTEQRDSAMYRCASSPLFAAGETQYFGPGTRLLVL.

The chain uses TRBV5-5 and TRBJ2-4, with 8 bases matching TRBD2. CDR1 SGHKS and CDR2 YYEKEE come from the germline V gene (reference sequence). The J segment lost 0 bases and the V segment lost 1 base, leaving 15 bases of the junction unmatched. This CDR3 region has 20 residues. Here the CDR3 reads CASSLQAGLAEQLAKNIQYF. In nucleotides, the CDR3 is TGTGCCAGCAGCTTGCAGGCCGGACTAGCAGAACAATTAGCCAAAAACATTCAGTACTTC.

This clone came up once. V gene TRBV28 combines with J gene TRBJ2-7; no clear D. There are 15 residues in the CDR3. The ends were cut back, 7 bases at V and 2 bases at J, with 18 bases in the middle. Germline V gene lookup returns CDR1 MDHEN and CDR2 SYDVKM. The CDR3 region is CASTDYGRGTYEQYF. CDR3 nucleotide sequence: TGTGCCAGCACCGATTACGGCAGAGGCACCTACGAGCAGTACTTC.

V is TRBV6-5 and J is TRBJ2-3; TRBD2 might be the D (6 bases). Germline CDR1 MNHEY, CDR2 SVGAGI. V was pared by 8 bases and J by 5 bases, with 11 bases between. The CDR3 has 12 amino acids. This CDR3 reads CASRPGGDTQYF. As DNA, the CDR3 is TGTGCCAGCCGCCCCGGGGGAGATACGCAGTATTTT.

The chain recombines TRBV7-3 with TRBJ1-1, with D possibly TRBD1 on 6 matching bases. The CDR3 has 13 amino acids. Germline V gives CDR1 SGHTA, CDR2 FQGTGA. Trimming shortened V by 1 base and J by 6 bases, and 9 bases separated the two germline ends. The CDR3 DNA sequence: TGTGCCAGCAGCTTAAACAGGGTGGCTGAAGCTTTCTTT. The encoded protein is CASSLNRVAEAFF.

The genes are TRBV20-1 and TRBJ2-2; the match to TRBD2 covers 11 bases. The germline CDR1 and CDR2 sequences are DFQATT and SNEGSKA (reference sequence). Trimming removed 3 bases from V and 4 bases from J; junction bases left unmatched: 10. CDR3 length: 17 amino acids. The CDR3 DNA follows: TGCAGTGCTAGTCGTCTAGCGGGAGGTACAGGCACCGGGGAGCTGTTTTTT. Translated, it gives CSASRLAGGTGTGELFF.

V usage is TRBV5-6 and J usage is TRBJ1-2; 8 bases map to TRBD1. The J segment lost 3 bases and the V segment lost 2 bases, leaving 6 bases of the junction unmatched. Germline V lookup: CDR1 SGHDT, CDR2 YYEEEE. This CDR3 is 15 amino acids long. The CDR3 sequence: CASSLTSGGYYGYTF. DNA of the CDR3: TGTGCCAGCAGCTTAACGTCAGGGGGCTACTATGGCTACACCTTC.

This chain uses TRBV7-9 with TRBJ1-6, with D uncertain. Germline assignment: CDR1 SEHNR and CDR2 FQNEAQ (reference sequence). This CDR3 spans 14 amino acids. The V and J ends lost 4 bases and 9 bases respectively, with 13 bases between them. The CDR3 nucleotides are TGTGCCAGCAGCTCCGGCGCCGGGATTTCACCCCTCCACTTT. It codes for CASSSGAGISPLHF. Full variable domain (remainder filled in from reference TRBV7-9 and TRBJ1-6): DTGVSQNPRHKITKRGQNVTFRCDPISEHNRLYWYRQTLGQGPEFLTYFQNEAQLEKSRLLSDRFSAERPKGSFSTLEIQRTEQGDSAMYLCASSSGAGISPLHFGNGTRLTVT.

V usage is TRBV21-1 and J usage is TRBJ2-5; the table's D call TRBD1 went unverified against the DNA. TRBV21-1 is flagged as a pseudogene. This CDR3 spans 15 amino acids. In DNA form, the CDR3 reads TGTGCCAGCGGGGATCCAGGGACATCCTCAGAGACCCAGTACTTC. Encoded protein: CASGDPGTSSETQYF.

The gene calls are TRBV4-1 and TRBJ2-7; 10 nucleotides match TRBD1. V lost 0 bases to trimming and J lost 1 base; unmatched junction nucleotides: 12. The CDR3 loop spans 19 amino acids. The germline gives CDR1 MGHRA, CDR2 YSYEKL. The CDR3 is CASSQDGLWSGQGSYEQYF. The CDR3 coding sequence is TGCGCCAGCAGCCAAGATGGTCTCTGGTCGGGACAGGGGTCCTACGAGCAGTACTTC.

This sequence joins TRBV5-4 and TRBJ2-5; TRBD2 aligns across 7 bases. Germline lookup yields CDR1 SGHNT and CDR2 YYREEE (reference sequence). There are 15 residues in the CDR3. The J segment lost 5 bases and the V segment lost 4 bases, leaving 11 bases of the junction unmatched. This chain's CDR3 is CASSRAIAGVETQYF. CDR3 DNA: TGTGCCAGCAGCCGAGCTATCGCGGGGGTTGAGACCCAGTACTTC.

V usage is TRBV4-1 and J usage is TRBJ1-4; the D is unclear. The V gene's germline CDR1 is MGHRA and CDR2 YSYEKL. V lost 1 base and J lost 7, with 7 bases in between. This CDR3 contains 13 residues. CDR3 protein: CASSQVNFEKLFF. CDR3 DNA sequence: TGCGCCAGCAGCCAAGTAAATTTTGAAAAACTGTTTTTT.